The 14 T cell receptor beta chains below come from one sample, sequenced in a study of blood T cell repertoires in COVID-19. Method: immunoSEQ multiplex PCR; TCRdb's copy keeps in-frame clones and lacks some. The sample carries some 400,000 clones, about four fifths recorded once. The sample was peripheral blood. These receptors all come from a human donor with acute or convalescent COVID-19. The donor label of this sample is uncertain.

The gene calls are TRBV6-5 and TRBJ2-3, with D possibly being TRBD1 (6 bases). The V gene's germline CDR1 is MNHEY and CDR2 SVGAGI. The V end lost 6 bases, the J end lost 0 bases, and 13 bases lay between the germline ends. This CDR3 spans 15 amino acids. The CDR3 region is CASSGQTPSTDTQYF. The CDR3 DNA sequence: TGTGCCAGCAGCGGACAGACACCTAGCACAGATACGCAGTATTTT.

CDR3 amino acids: CASSRDRDTLYEQYF. CDR3 in DNA: TGCGCCAGCAGCCGAGACCGGGACACCCTCTACGAGCAGTACTTC. The rearrangement uses TRBV4-1 and TRBJ2-7; D might be TRBD1 (6 bases). The CDR3 is 15 amino acids. CDR1 and CDR2 from the germline V gene are MGHRA and YSYEKL. Deletions cut 4 bases from V and 3 bases from J, with 16 bases between.

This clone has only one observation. Written as DNA, the CDR3 is TGTGCCAGCTCAGAGGACAGGAACACCGGGGAGCTGTTTTTT. It yields the protein CASSEDRNTGELFF. This chain uses TRBV18 with TRBJ2-2, with D possibly being TRBD1 (6 bases). The CDR3 has 14 amino acids. Looked up from germline, CDR1 is KGHSH and CDR2 is LQKENI. Trimming removed 5 bases from V and 1 base from J, with 8 bases in between. Supplemented by reference TRBV18 and TRBJ2-2, the full variable domain reads NAGVMQNPRHLVRRRGQEARLRCSPMKGHSHVYWYRQLPEEGLKFMVYLQKENIIDESGMPKERFSAEFPKEGPSILRIQQVVRGDSAAYFCASSEDRNTGELFFGEGSRLTVL.

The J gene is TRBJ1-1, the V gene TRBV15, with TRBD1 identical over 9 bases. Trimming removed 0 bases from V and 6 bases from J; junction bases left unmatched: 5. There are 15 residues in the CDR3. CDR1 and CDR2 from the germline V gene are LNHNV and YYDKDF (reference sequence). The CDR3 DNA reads TGTGCCACCAGCAGAGATCTTGGGACAGGGCCTGAAGCTTTCTTT. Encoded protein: CATSRDLGTGPEAFF.

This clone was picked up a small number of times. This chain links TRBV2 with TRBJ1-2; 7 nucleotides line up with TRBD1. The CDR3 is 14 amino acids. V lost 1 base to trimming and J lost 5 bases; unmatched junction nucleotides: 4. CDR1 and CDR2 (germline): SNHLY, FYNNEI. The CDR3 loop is CASSEEGAGYGYTF. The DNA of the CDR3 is TGTGCCAGCAGTGAAGAGGGGGCAGGTTATGGCTACACCTTC. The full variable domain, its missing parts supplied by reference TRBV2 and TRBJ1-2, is EPEVTQTPSHQVTQMGQEVILRCVPISNHLYFYWYRQILGQKVEFLVSFYNNEISEKSEIFDDQFSVERPDGSNFTLKIRSTKLEDSAMYFCASSEEGAGYGYTFGSGTRLTVV.

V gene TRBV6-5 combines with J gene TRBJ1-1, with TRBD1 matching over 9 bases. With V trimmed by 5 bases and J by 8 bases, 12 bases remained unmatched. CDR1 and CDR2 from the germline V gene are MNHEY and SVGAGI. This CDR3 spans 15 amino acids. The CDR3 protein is CASSRSGTGNTEAFF. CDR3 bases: TGTGCCAGCAGTAGATCCGGGACAGGGAATACCGAAGCTTTCTTT.

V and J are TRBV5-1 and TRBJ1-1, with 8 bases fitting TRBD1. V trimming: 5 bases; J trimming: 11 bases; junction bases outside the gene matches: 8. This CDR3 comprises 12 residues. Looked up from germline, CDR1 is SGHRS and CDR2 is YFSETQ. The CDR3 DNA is TGCGCCAGCAGTCAGGACAGGGCTCCGGCTTTCTTT. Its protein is CASSQDRAPAFF. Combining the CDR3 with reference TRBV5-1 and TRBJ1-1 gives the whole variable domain KAGVTQTPRYLIKTRGQQVTLSCSPISGHRSVSWYQQTPGQGLQFLFEYFSETQRNKGNFPGRFSGRQFSNSRSEMNVSTLELGDSALYLCASSQDRAPAFFGQGTRLTVV.

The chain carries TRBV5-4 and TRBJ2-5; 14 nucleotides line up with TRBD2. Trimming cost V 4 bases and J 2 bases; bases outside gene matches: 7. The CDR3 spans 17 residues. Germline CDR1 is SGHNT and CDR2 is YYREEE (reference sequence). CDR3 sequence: CASSPGLAGGFQETQYF. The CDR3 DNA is TGTGCCAGCAGCCCCGGACTAGCGGGGGGCTTTCAAGAGACCCAGTACTTC.

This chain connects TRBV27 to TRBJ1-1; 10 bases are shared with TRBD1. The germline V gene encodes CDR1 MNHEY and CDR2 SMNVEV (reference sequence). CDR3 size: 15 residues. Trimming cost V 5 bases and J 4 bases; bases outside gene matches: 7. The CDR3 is CASSPRTGGVTEAFF. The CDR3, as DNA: TGTGCCAGCAGTCCCCGGACAGGGGGAGTCACTGAAGCTTTCTTT.

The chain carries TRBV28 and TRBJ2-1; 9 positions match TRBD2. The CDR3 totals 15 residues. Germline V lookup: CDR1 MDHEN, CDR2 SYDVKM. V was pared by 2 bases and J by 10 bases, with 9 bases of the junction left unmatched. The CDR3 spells CASSLEGAGGNEQFF. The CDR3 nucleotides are TGTGCCAGCAGTTTAGAGGGAGCGGGGGGCAACGAGCAGTTCTTC.

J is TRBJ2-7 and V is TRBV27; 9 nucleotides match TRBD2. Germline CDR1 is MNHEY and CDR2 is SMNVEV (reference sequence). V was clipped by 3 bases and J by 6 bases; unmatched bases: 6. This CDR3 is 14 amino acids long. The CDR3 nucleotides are TGTGCCAGCAGTTTCTTGGCGGGAGGGGGCGAGCAGTACTTC. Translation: CASSFLAGGGEQYF.

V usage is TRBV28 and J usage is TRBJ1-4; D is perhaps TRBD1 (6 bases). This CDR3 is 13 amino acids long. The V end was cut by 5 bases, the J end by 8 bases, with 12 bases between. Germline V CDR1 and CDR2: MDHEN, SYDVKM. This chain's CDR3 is CASSPSGVEKLFF. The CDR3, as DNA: TGTGCCAGCAGTCCATCAGGGGTCGAAAAACTGTTTTTT.

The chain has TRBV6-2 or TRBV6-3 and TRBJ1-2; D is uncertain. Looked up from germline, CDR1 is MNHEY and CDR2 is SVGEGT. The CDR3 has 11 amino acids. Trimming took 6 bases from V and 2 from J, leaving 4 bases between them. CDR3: CASSENYGYTF. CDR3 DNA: TGTGCCAGCAGCGAGAACTATGGCTACACCTTC.

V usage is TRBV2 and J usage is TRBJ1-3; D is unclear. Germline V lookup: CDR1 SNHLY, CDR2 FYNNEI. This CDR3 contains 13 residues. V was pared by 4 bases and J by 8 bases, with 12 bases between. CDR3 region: CASSVESSDTIYF. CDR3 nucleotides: TGTGCCAGCAGTGTGGAGAGTTCGGACACCATATATTTT. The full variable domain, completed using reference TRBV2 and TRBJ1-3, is EPEVTQTPSHQVTQMGQEVILRCVPISNHLYFYWYRQILGQKVEFLVSFYNNEISEKSEIFDDQFSVERPDGSNFTLKIRSTKLEDSAMYFCASSVESSDTIYFGEGSWLTVV.